The 22 T cell receptor beta chains listed next were all sequenced from one sample in a study of glioma-infiltrating T cells. Using RNA template, CDR3s of TCR alpha and beta were amplified with iRepertoire arm-PCR. TCRdb processed the multiplex PCR reads anew with MiXCR; each CDR3 protein has one entry. Found here are 90,000 to 110,000 distinct CDR3 sequences, 20% to 30% of them singletons; the top ten hold 30% to 35%. The material sequenced was glioma tissue, nonneoplastic brain tissue, or PBMCs (not recorded which). These TCRs come from a human donor with low-grade glioma or glioblastoma, undergoing nonglioma brain surgery, or in good health (not recorded which).

J is TRBJ1-5 and V is TRBV18; no definite D call. The end of the DNA fits TRBJ2-3 better, so the J call may be wrong. The CDR3 loop spans 14 amino acids. Germline V gene lookup returns CDR1 KGHSH and CDR2 LQKENI. In DNA, the CDR3 is TGTGCCAGCTCACCACCGTTCTCTAGTCAGCCCCAGTATTTT. Translation: CASSPPFSSQPQYF.

For this clonotype: A much larger clone is a single base away; this may be a read error. Given the absence of the conserved phenylalanine or tryptophan at the CDR3 end, a read error is likely. The V gene is TRBV3-1, the J gene TRBJ1-5; no firm D call. This CDR3 comprises 13 residues. In germline, CDR1 is LGHDT, CDR2 YNNKEL (reference sequence). Here the CDR3 DNA reads TGTGCCAGCAGTCAAGAGAGGACTCAGCCCCAGCATTCT. It specifies CASSQERTQPQHS.

The V gene is TRBV20-1, the J gene TRBJ2-7; perhaps TRBD1 as D (6 bases). Per germline, CDR1 DFQATT and CDR2 SNEGSKA (reference sequence). The V end was cut by 5 bases, the J end by 7 bases, with 33 bases between. This CDR3 has 18 residues. As DNA, the CDR3 is TGCAGTGCTCACCTGCTCGTATCCGGACAGAACTCCTACAATGAGCAGTACTTC. Translated, it gives CSAHLLVSGQNSYNEQYF.

This clonotype occurred many times. The chain has TRBV20-1 and TRBJ1-1, with TRBD1 identical over 7 bases. The CDR3 is made up of 13 amino acids. The ends lost 5 bases at V and 3 bases at J; junction bases unmatched: 6. Germline V CDR1 and CDR2: DFQATT, SNEGSKA (reference sequence). CDR3 sequence: CSARQGWYTEAFF. The DNA of the CDR3 is TGCAGTGCTCGACAGGGATGGTACACTGAAGCTTTCTTT.

This clonotype has a single count. At one boundary the junction diverges from the germline segment, which might be a read error. The V call is TRBV29-1, the J call TRBJ1-1; D not certain. Germline CDR1 reads SQVTM; CDR2 reads ANQGSEA. The CDR3 has 13 residues. The CDR3 nucleotides read TGCAGCGGGTGGAGGCATCCGAACACTAAAGCTTTCTTT. As protein: CSGWRHPNTKAFF.

This clonotype has a count of ten or more. The genes are TRBV18 and TRBJ1-2, with a possible D match to TRBD1 (5 bases). CDR3 length equals 14 residues. The germline CDR1 and CDR2 sequences are KGHSH and LQKENI. Trimming cost V 2 bases and J 2 bases, with 9 bases left between them. The CDR3 loop is CASSPDWGNYGYTF. The DNA for the CDR3 is TGTGCCAGCTCACCAGATTGGGGGAACTATGGCTACACCTTC.

This clonotype was recorded many times. The V gene is TRBV18, the J gene TRBJ2-1, with TRBD2 matching 9 bases. The CDR3 is made up of 14 amino acids. With V trimmed by 0 bases and J by 9 bases, 3 bases remained unmatched. Germline V CDR1 and CDR2: KGHSH, LQKENI. The CDR3 DNA follows: TGTGCCAGCTCACCACCCCTAGCGGGGTCTGAGCAGTTCTTC. Translated: CASSPPLAGSEQFF.

On this clonotype itself: A read error may explain this, as a much larger clone is one base away. This chain uses TRBV12-3 or TRBV12-4 with TRBJ2-3; 9 positions agree with TRBD2. The CDR3 runs to 13 residues. As DNA, the CDR3 is TGTGCCAGCAAGGGACTAGCAGCAGATAAGCAGTATTTT. Its protein is CASKGLAADKQYF.

The chain employs TRBV28 and TRBJ1-1; perhaps TRBD1 as D (5 bases). The CDR3 has 14 amino acids. V shed 4 bases and J shed 7 bases, with 16 bases lying between them. Germline loops: CDR1 MDHEN, CDR2 SYDVKM. DNA of the CDR3: TGTGCCAGCAGTTCTCTCAAGACAGTAAATGAAGCTTTCTTT. It yields the protein CASSSLKTVNEAFF.

The chain is built from TRBV7-2 and TRBJ1-2, with 8 bases matching TRBD1. The CDR3 has 15 residues. V lost 2 bases to trimming and J lost 4 bases; unmatched junction nucleotides: 6. CDR1 and CDR2 from the germline V gene are SGHTA and FQGNSA. This CDR3 reads CASSLTPGQAYGYTF. In DNA, the CDR3 is TGTGCCAGCAGCTTAACTCCGGGACAGGCCTATGGCTACACCTTC. Filled out from reference TRBV7-2 and TRBJ1-2, the complete variable domain reads GAGVSQSPSNKVTEKGKDVELRCDPISGHTALYWYRQSLGQGLEFLIYFQGNSAPDKSGLPSDRFSAERTGGSVSTLTIQRTQQEDSAVYLCASSLTPGQAYGYTFGSGTRLTVV.

This clonotype was counted at least ten times. V gene TRBV6-5 combines with J gene TRBJ1-6; no firm D call. Trimming pared 2 bases from V and 7 bases from J, leaving 6 bases between. The germline V gene has CDR1 MNHEY and CDR2 SVGAGI. There are 13 residues in the CDR3. As DNA, the CDR3 is TGTGCCAGCAGTTACAACAGAAATTCACCCCTCCACTTT. This sequence encodes CASSYNRNSPLHF.

V gene TRBV11-2 combines with J gene TRBJ2-1, with 9 positions matching TRBD2. Per germline, CDR1 SGHAT and CDR2 FQNNGV. The CDR3 consists of 17 residues. The ends lost 0 bases at V and 8 bases at J; junction bases unmatched: 11. CDR3 coding DNA: TGTGCCAGCAGCTTAGATGGCGGCGGGAGGGCAAGATATGAGCAGTTCTTC. Its translation: CASSLDGGGRARYEQFF.

This clonotype was seen more than once but under ten times. The genes are TRBV11-2 and TRBJ1-2; possible D gene TRBD1, 5 bases. Germline V gene data show CDR1 as SGHAT and CDR2 as FQNNGV. Trimming left V 6 bases short and J 8 bases short, with 16 bases between. This CDR3 spans 13 amino acids. The CDR3, as DNA: TGTGCCAGCAGTGGGGGGGACGGGAAGGGCTACACCTTC. Protein product: CASSGGDGKGYTF.

This clonotype was seen at least ten times. The chain uses TRBV18 and TRBJ1-1, with 7 positions matching TRBD1. After removal of 5 bases from V and 4 bases from J, the junction contained 4 bases not matched to a gene. Germline-derived CDR1 and CDR2 are KGHSH and LQKENI. CDR3 size: 13 residues. The CDR3 DNA reads as TGTGCCAGCTCAGAGGACAGGCGCACTGAAGCTTTCTTT. Its translation is CASSEDRRTEAFF.

This clonotype was counted at least ten times. The V call is TRBV3-1, the J call TRBJ1-5; D may be TRBD1 (5 bases). The CDR3 loop spans 15 amino acids. Germline V gene lookup returns CDR1 LGHDT and CDR2 YNNKEL (reference sequence). Between the trimmed V and J ends, which lost 3 bases and 0 bases, there was a span of 9 bases. DNA of the CDR3: TGTGCCAGCAGCCAGACAGTCCATAGCAATCAGCCCCAGCATTTT. Its protein product is CASSQTVHSNQPQHF.

This clonotype has just a few counts. Relative to the germline gene, one junction end is altered; a read error may explain this. The V and J genes are TRBV6-1 and TRBJ2-1; 13 bases line up with TRBD2. This CDR3 region has 14 residues. Germline-derived CDR1 and CDR2 are MNHNS and SASEGT. CDR3 amino acids: CASSTSGGGNEQFF. DNA for the CDR3: TGCGCCAGCAGTACTAGCGGGGGGGGGAATGAGCAGTTCTTC.

A note on this clonotype: Just one base apart from a much larger clone, this may be a read error. CDR3 sequence reads: CASGSPFWGSDTDTQYF. In DNA form, the CDR3 reads TGTGCCAGCGGCTCACCTTTCTGGGGATCCGACACAGATACGCAGTATTTT. The genes are TRBV11-1 and TRBJ2-3; D is uncertain. This CDR3 is 17 amino acids long. V dropped 8 bases and J dropped 2 bases, with 23 bases sitting between them. CDR1 and CDR2 (germline): SGHAT, FQDESV (reference sequence).

Ten or more counts support this clonotype. The chain combines TRBV7-2 with TRBJ2-3; 9 nucleotides line up with TRBD1. Germline lookup yields CDR1 SGHTA and CDR2 FQGNSA. V dropped 7 bases and J dropped 2; count of bases not matched to a gene: 10. This CDR3 has 16 amino acids. In DNA, the CDR3 is TGTGCCAGCATGTCCGGGACAGGGATTTTCACAGATACGCAGTATTTT. Its translation is CASMSGTGIFTDTQYF. The variable domain in full, completed from reference TRBV7-2 and TRBJ2-3, reads GAGVSQSPSNKVTEKGKDVELRCDPISGHTALYWYRQSLGQGLEFLIYFQGNSAPDKSGLPSDRFSAERTGGSVSTLTIQRTQQEDSAVYLCASMSGTGIFTDTQYFGPGTRLTVL.

The rearrangement links TRBV20-1 to TRBJ1-2, with unresolved D. The germline V gene encodes CDR1 DFQATT and CDR2 SNEGSKA (reference sequence). CDR3 length: 14 residues. Between the trimmed V and J ends, which lost 0 bases and 5 bases, there was a span of 13 bases. In DNA form, the CDR3 reads TGCAGTGCTAGAGACGGGTCGGCTAGATATGGCTACACCTTC. This sequence encodes CSARDGSARYGYTF.

This clonotype is judged medium-sized. The rearrangement uses TRBV20-1 and TRBJ2-1; no reliable D call. Per the germline V gene, CDR1 is DFQATT and CDR2 is SNEGSKA (reference sequence). The CDR3 spans 12 residues. V shed 4 bases and J shed 8 bases, with 12 bases lying between them. CDR3 loop: CSAKTAWDEQFF. The CDR3 coding sequence is TGCAGTGCTAAGACTGCCTGGGATGAGCAGTTCTTC.

This clonotype was recorded many times. This chain uses TRBV7-2 with TRBJ2-3, with D perhaps matching TRBD1 (5 bases). The CDR3 loop spans 16 amino acids. Trimming shortened V by 2 bases and J by 2 bases, and 14 bases separated the two germline ends. In germline, CDR1 is SGHTA, CDR2 FQGNSA. The CDR3 here is CASSLSYPGFTDTQYF. The CDR3 DNA sequence: TGTGCCAGCAGCTTATCATACCCAGGGTTCACAGATACGCAGTATTTT.

The rearrangement joins TRBV19 to TRBJ2-1; no reliable D call. The CDR3 runs to 15 residues. Trimming removed 7 bases from V and 4 bases from J, with 17 bases in between. Germline CDR1 is LNHDA and CDR2 is SQIVND (reference sequence). In DNA, the CDR3 is TGTGCCAGTACTCCCATCCTTGAATTTTACAATGAGCAGTTCTTC. Translating it yields CASTPILEFYNEQFF. Variable domain in full (rest from reference TRBV19 and TRBJ2-1): DGGITQSPKYLFRKEGQNVTLSCEQNLNHDAMYWYRQDPGQGLRLIYYSQIVNDFQKGDIAEGYSVSREKKESFPLTVTSAQKNPTAFYLCASTPILEFYNEQFFGPGTRLTVL.